This T cell receptor beta chain is from a study of blood T cell repertoires in COVID-19. Only in-frame clones appear in the TCRdb table, and some are missing; sequencing was by immunoSEQ multiplex PCR. In the table there are roughly 120,000 clones, around 85% of which are singletons. This CDR3 contains 17 residues. Germline lookup yields CDR1 SGHTA and CDR2 FQGTGA. V dropped 5 bases and J dropped 0 bases, with 20 bases sitting between them. Source material: peripheral blood. V and J are TRBV7-3 and TRBJ2-7; tentatively, D is TRBD1 (5 bases). The receptor was isolated from a woman older than 75 with COVID-19, enrolled during active disease. The CDR3 here is CASSPSEHRIFSYEQYF. The CDR3 DNA is TGTGCCAGCAGCCCCTCCGAACACAGGATTTTCTCCTACGAGCAGTACTTC.